A selection of T cell receptor beta chains follows, all from one sample in a study of CD8+CD57+ T cells in acquired aplastic anemia. A single record per CDR3 protein comes from TCRdb applying MiXCR to the reads. The sample has about 180,000 distinct CDR3 sequences, about 47% seen once. The sample consisted of sorted CD4+, CD8+, or CD8+CD57+ T cells (not recorded which) from PBMCs. The receptors originated from a human donor in good health. Both conserved end residues are part of each CDR3. D genes are given only for firm matches. Some rows mark clone size as missing; the rest say once, few, many or name a class of expanded clone.

v_gene,d_gene,j_gene,abundance,CDR3nt,CDR3aa
TRBV20-1,NA,TRBJ2-4,few,TGCAGTGCTAGAGGTGTCGGAGGGGGACAGATCAAAAACATTCAGTACTTC,CSARGVGGGQIKNIQYF
TRBV5-6,NA,TRBJ2-7,many,TGTGCCAGCAGCTTCTACGGGGGGCTCTCGACCTACGAGCAGTACTTC,CASSFYGGLSTYEQYF
TRBV19,TRBD2,TRBJ2-3,NA,TGTGCCAGTACCGGCCTAGCGGGGGGGGTGGATACGCAGTATTTT,CASTGLAGGVDTQYF
TRBV29-1,NA,TRBJ2-1,many,TGCAGCGTTGCCGCTGGCAGCGGTTCCTACAATGAGCAGTTCTTC,CSVAAGSGSYNEQFF
TRBV7-7,NA,TRBJ1-6,NA,TGTGCTAGCAGCTCCCCCCTCCCAATAAGGACTGGTTCACCCCTCCACTTT,CASSSPLPIRTGSPLHF
TRBV3-1,TRBD1,TRBJ1-1,NA,TGTGCCAGCAGCCAAGGGGACAGGGGGCCACACACTGAAGCTTTCTTT,CASSQGDRGPHTEAFF
TRBV5-1,NA,TRBJ2-5,many,TGCGCCAGCAGCTTGGGTTTTGGACAGCAAGAGACCCAGTACTTC,CASSLGFGQQETQYF
TRBV24-1,TRBD2,TRBJ2-1,many,TGTGCCACCAGTGGGGGGGGATTAGTCAATGAGCAGTTCTTC,CATSGGGLVNEQFF
TRBV11-3,NA,TRBJ2-1,many,TGTGCCAGCAGCCCGTTTCCCTACAATGAGCAGTTCTTC,CASSPFPYNEQFF
TRBV7-2,TRBD2,TRBJ2-3,many,TGTGCCAGCAGCCGTCGACTAGCGGGAGGGACAGATACGCAGTATTTT,CASSRRLAGGTDTQYF
TRBV6-1,NA,TRBJ2-2,NA,TGTGCCAGCAGTATAAGGGAGGCGAACACCGGGGAGCTGTTTTTT,CASSIREANTGELFF
TRBV6-5,NA,TRBJ2-3,many,TGTGCCAGCAGTTACGGGTCGGGGGATACGCAGTATTTT,CASSYGSGDTQYF
TRBV20-1,TRBD2,TRBJ2-5,many,TGCAGTGCTAGAGATCAGGCAGTGGGGGGGCAAGAGACCCAGTACTTC,CSARDQAVGGQETQYF
TRBV25-1,NA,TRBJ1-2,NA,TGTGCCAGCAGTGCAGTCTATGGCTACACCTTC,CASSAVYGYTF
TRBV28,TRBD1,TRBJ1-6,NA,TGTGCCAGCAGTTTGCCCTCCCGACAGGGGGCGAATTCACCCCTCCACTTT,CASSLPSRQGANSPLHF
TRBV24-1,TRBD1,TRBJ2-5,NA,TGTGCCACCAGTGATCCAGGACAGGGTCGGGAGACCCAGTACTTC,CATSDPGQGRETQYF
TRBV4-2,NA,TRBJ1-1,NA,TGTGCCAGCAGCCAAGCACCGGGACTTATGAACACTGAAGCTTTCTTT,CASSQAPGLMNTEAFF
TRBV4-1,TRBD1,TRBJ2-1,many,TGCGCCAGCAGCCATGGACAGGGCCCCTACAATGAGCAGTTCTTC,CASSHGQGPYNEQFF
TRBV7-9,NA,TRBJ2-7,NA,TGTGCCAGCAGCCCCAGGGGCCACGAGCAGTACTTC,CASSPRGHEQYF
TRBV5-6,NA,TRBJ1-6,many,TGTGCCAGCAGCTGGGGTCGGGGGCGCAAGACAAATTCACCCCTCCACTTT,CASSWGRGRKTNSPLHF
TRBV15,NA,TRBJ2-5,NA,TGTGCCACCAGCAGAGATATTACAGGGCAAGAGACCCAGTACTTC,CATSRDITGQETQYF
TRBV5-1,NA,TRBJ2-7,many,TGCGCCAGCAGCTTCTCTAGAACCTACGAGCAGTACTTC,CASSFSRTYEQYF
TRBV5-1,TRBD1,TRBJ2-3,many,TGCGCCAGCAGCTGGGCGACAGGGGCCCTAGTAGATACGCAGTATTTT,CASSWATGALVDTQYF
TRBV3-1,NA,TRBJ2-2,few,TGTGCCAGCAGCCCCGTATTAAAGGCCGGGGAGCTGTTTTTT,CASSPVLKAGELFF
TRBV7-9,NA,TRBJ2-7,NA,TGTGCCACGGCGGCGGGGGCCGAGCAGTACTTC,CATAAGAEQYF
TRBV5-1,NA,TRBJ1-4,NA,TGCGCCAGCAGCTTGGCGGGGACTATTAATGAAAAACTGTTTTTT,CASSLAGTINEKLFF
TRBV5-1,NA,TRBJ2-5,many,TGCGCCAGCAGCGCTATCCAAGAGACCCAGTACTTC,CASSAIQETQYF
TRBV7-9,NA,TRBJ2-5,NA,TGTGCCAGCAGGAGGGGAGGCGGTGAAGAGACCCAGTACTTC,CASRRGGGEETQYF
TRBV7-3,NA,TRBJ2-1,many,TGTGCCAGCAGCTTATGGGGGGACTCGCAAATGAAGCAGTTCTTC,CASSLWGDSQMKQFF
TRBV12-3/TRBV12-4,NA,TRBJ1-2,many,TGTGCCAGCAGTTTGCGGACAGAATTTGATGGCTACACCTTC,CASSLRTEFDGYTF
TRBV7-9,NA,TRBJ2-5,medium-sized,TGTGCCAGCAGTTACACCGAGACCCAGTACTTC,CASSYTETQYF
TRBV5-1,TRBD1,TRBJ2-5,once,TGCGCCAGCAGCGCGACAGGGAATCAAGAGACCCAGTACTTC,CASSATGNQETQYF
TRBV19,NA,TRBJ2-3,few,TGTGCCAGTAGGAGCACAGATACGCAGTATTTT,CASRSTDTQYF
TRBV5-1,NA,TRBJ2-1,many,TGCGCCAGCAGCTTGGGCCAGTACTACAATGAGCAGTTCTTC,CASSLGQYYNEQFF
TRBV2,TRBD1,TRBJ1-1,once,TGTGCCAGCAGTTTAAGGGGGCAACGGGCTTTCTTT,CASSLRGQRAFF
TRBV2,NA,TRBJ1-2,few,TGTGCCAGCAGCTGGACAGTAGGCTACACCTTC,CASSWTVGYTF
TRBV6-4,TRBD2,TRBJ2-3,NA,TGTGCCAGCAGTGACTCTAGCGGGGCCACAGATACGCAGTATTTT,CASSDSSGATDTQYF
TRBV11-2,TRBD1,TRBJ2-4,many,TGTGCCAGCAGACCCCTCGGACAGGGACCTTTATCCAAAAACATTCAGTACTTC,CASRPLGQGPLSKNIQYF
TRBV24-1,NA,TRBJ2-7,NA,TGTGCCACCAGTGACGCGAGTTCCCGCGGCGAGCAGTACTTC,CATSDASSRGEQYF
TRBV19,NA,TRBJ1-6,NA,TGTGCCAGTAGCTCCATGGATAATTTACCCCTCCACTTT,CASSSMDNLPLHF
TRBV20-1,NA,TRBJ2-3,NA,TGCAGTGCTAGAGACGCCACAGATACGCAGTATTTT,CSARDATDTQYF
TRBV15,TRBD1,TRBJ1-2,NA,TGTGCCACCAGAGTAGACAGGGTAGGTGGCTACACCTTC,CATRVDRVGGYTF
TRBV10-3,NA,TRBJ2-2,NA,TGTGCCATCAGTGGTGTGGGACCGCGGGGCGGGGAGCTGTTTTTT,CAISGVGPRGGELFF
TRBV24-1,NA,TRBJ1-5,NA,TGTGCCACCAGTGATGGCAAGAGCAATCAGCCCCAGCATTTT,CATSDGKSNQPQHF
TRBV6-1,TRBD1,TRBJ1-2,many,TGTGCCAGCAGTAGGGGGCCCCATTATGGCTACACCTTC,CASSRGPHYGYTF
TRBV20-1,TRBD2,TRBJ2-5,NA,TGCAGTGCGGGACTAGCGGGGGGCAACCAAGAGACCCAGTACTTC,CSAGLAGGNQETQYF
TRBV7-3,NA,TRBJ1-1,NA,TGTGCCAGCAGCCTACACGGGACAACGAACACTGAAGCTTTCTTT,CASSLHGTTNTEAFF
TRBV12-3/TRBV12-4,TRBD1,TRBJ2-7,NA,TGTGCCAGCACCCGAGGGGGACAGACCTACGAGCAGTACTTC,CASTRGGQTYEQYF
TRBV25-1,TRBD2,TRBJ2-7,NA,TGTGCCAGCAGCGTGGGAGGGGACGAGCAGTACTTC,CASSVGGDEQYF
TRBV29-1,NA,TRBJ1-1,NA,TGCAGCGTTGTACGGGGGATGAGCACTGAAGCCTTCTTT,CSVVRGMSTEAFF
TRBV11-1,TRBD1,TRBJ1-4,NA,TGTGCCAGCAGCTTGGATCCGGGACAGGGGAGTGAAAAACTGTTTTTT,CASSLDPGQGSEKLFF
TRBV30,NA,TRBJ1-4,few,TGTGCCTGGAGTGTAGGCCAGGGGAACGAAAAACTGTTTTTT,CAWSVGQGNEKLFF
TRBV15,TRBD1,TRBJ1-2,NA,TGTGCCACCAGCACCGGGACAGGGAGGTGGGAGGACGGCTACACCTTC,CATSTGTGRWEDGYTF
TRBV19,NA,TRBJ1-3,many,TGTGCCAGTAGTACGGGGGGAACTGGAAACACCATATATTTT,CASSTGGTGNTIYF
TRBV7-2,NA,TRBJ2-1,many,TGTGCCAGCAGCTTTCGTCCTTACAATGAGCAGTTCTTC,CASSFRPYNEQFF
TRBV30,NA,TRBJ1-5,few,TGTGCCTGGAGTGGACAGTCCAATCAGCCCCAGCATTTT,CAWSGQSNQPQHF